This is a list of T cell receptor beta chains from one sample in a study of blood T cell repertoires in COVID-19. Here immunoSEQ multiplex PCR was the method, and the copy in TCRdb shows in-frame clones only, minus some. The sample includes roughly 250,000 clones, around 88% of them seen just once. The sequenced sample was PBMCs or T cells enriched from blood (not recorded which). The receptor set was obtained from a woman in her fifties or sixties who had recovered from COVID-19. Both conserved end residues are part of each CDR3. Fields, in order: J gene, D gene, V gene, clone size, CDR3 DNA, CDR3 protein. D genes are given only for firm matches. The listing skips clone size in some rows; elsewhere it reads once, few, many or a size class.

j_gene: TRBJ2-1; d_gene: -; v_gene: TRBV6-5; abundance: -; CDR3nt: TGTGCCAGCAGTTACGGCCGGGACAAGCGATACAATGAGCAGTTCTTC; CDR3aa: CASSYGRDKRYNEQFF
j_gene: TRBJ2-7; d_gene: TRBD1; v_gene: TRBV9; abundance: -; CDR3nt: TGTGCCAGCAGCGTAGAGGCAGGGGGCCGGTACGAGCAGTACTTC; CDR3aa: CASSVEAGGRYEQYF
j_gene: TRBJ2-2; d_gene: TRBD2; v_gene: TRBV5-4; abundance: -; CDR3nt: TGTGCCAGCAGCTTGGCGGGGGGTGGCACCGGGGAGCTGTTTTTT; CDR3aa: CASSLAGGGTGELFF
j_gene: TRBJ2-7; d_gene: TRBD2; v_gene: TRBV27; abundance: -; CDR3nt: TGTGCCAGCAGTTCAGACCCGGGGCTAGCGGGTAACGGCGAGCAGTACTTC; CDR3aa: CASSSDPGLAGNGEQYF
j_gene: TRBJ2-2; d_gene: -; v_gene: TRBV12-5; abundance: -; CDR3nt: TGTGCTAGTGGTTTGGTACATGGCAGGGACACCGGGGAGCTGTTTTTT; CDR3aa: CASGLVHGRDTGELFF
j_gene: TRBJ2-5; d_gene: -; v_gene: TRBV5-1; abundance: -; CDR3nt: TGCGCCAGCAGCTTGAATGTGGGGGCCGAAGAGACCCAGTACTTC; CDR3aa: CASSLNVGAEETQYF
j_gene: TRBJ2-1; d_gene: TRBD1; v_gene: TRBV10-3; abundance: -; CDR3nt: TGTGCCATCAGCGCCGGACAGGGGGCGAATAATGAGCAGTTCTTC; CDR3aa: CAISAGQGANNEQFF
j_gene: TRBJ1-4; d_gene: -; v_gene: TRBV7-2; abundance: -; CDR3nt: TGTGCCAGCAGCTTAGCAGGGGTTAATGAAAAACTGTTTTTT; CDR3aa: CASSLAGVNEKLFF
j_gene: TRBJ1-4; d_gene: TRBD1; v_gene: TRBV12-5; abundance: -; CDR3nt: TGTGCTAGTGGCGGGACAGGGGTTTCCGAAAAACTGTTTTTT; CDR3aa: CASGGTGVSEKLFF
j_gene: TRBJ2-5; d_gene: -; v_gene: TRBV19; abundance: -; CDR3nt: TGTGCCAGTAGTAACACAGGGTTCCAAGAGACCCAGTACTTC; CDR3aa: CASSNTGFQETQYF
j_gene: TRBJ1-2; d_gene: -; v_gene: TRBV23-1; abundance: -; CDR3nt: TGCGCCAGCAGTCTAAGGGGAAAGAAGTATGGCTACACCTTC; CDR3aa: CASSLRGKKYGYTF
j_gene: TRBJ2-7; d_gene: -; v_gene: TRBV10-3; abundance: once; CDR3nt: TGTGCCATCAGTGAGTCGGAAACAGGGCCCTCCGAGCAGTACTTC; CDR3aa: CAISESETGPSEQYF
j_gene: TRBJ2-1; d_gene: -; v_gene: TRBV11-2; abundance: -; CDR3nt: TGTGCCAGCAGCTTATATTACGGTCTCTCCTACAATGAGCAGTTCTTC; CDR3aa: CASSLYYGLSYNEQFF
j_gene: TRBJ1-2; d_gene: -; v_gene: TRBV19; abundance: -; CDR3nt: TGTGCCAGTAGGATCGACAGAGATAACTATGGCTACACCTTC; CDR3aa: CASRIDRDNYGYTF